This T cell receptor (beta chain) was captured by sequencing in a study of vaccination and CD4 T cells after COVID-19. Across the study: The study drew post-COVID samples a median around 100 days after diagnosis (range 35 to 161). The cells were exposed to overlapping spike peptides originating from SARS-CoV-2, HCoV-NL63, HCoV-OC43 and HCoV-229E for stimulation. For control cultures, the treatment was a CEFX pool, an HIV-1 Nef pool, or no peptide.

Oncomine TCR Beta short-read sequencing was applied to DNA from cultured CD4+ T cells. The template was genomic DNA from cultured CD4+ T cells. TCRdb re-called the PCR reads with MiXCR, one entry per CDR3 protein. The repertoire holds roughly 20,000 distinct CDR3 sequences, with about 32% as singletons. As for treatment: roughly nine-day PBMC culture with coronavirus spike peptide pools or control peptides (ViraFEST assay). The CDR3 is made up of 14 amino acids. Trimming at V came to 1 base and at J to 3 bases, leaving 5 bases not matched to a gene. Germline CDR1 is DFQATT and CDR2 is SNEGSKA (reference sequence). This clonotype showed up just a few times. Its target is not known.

The sequence derives from a human donor with COVID-19. The J gene is TRBJ1-1, the V gene TRBV20-1; TRBD1 aligns across 7 bases. Sequencing was carried out using cultured CD4+ T cells from blood. CDR3 sequence (DNA): TGCAGTGCTAGAGTGGGACAGTCTTACACTGAAGCTTTCTTT. The encoded protein is CSARVGQSYTEAFF.